This TCR beta chain is drawn from a study of shared clonotypes between healthy human individuals. The V gene end was trimmed by 8 bases and the J gene end by 4 bases; junction bases not matched to a gene: 7. CDR1 and CDR2 (germline): MNHNS, SASEGT. The CDR3 spans 14 residues. TCRdb's copy holds only in-frame clones and misses some; the assay was immunoSEQ multiplex PCR. The table has approximately 320,000 clones, approximately 79% seen once; the top ten hold about a tenth. This TCR was recovered from a man aged 30-40 years in good health. Material: memory CD4+ T cells sorted from blood. Regarding subset: CD45RA-negative fraction. The chain joins TRBV6-1 to TRBJ2-2; 7 bases are a match to TRBD2. In nucleotides, the CDR3 is TGTGCCAGCCGTGGGCTAGCGGCCACCGGGGAGCTGTTTTTT. This translates into CASRGLAATGELFF.